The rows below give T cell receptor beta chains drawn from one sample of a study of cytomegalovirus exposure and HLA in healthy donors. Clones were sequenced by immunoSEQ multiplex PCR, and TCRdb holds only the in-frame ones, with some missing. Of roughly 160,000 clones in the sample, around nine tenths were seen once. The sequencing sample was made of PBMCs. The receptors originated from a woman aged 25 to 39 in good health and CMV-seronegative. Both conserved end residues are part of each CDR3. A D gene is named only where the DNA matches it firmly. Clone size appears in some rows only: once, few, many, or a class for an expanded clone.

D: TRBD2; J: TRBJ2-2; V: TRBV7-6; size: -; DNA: TGTGCCAGCAGCTCCCGTCTCGGGCGGGAGAAGGGGGAGCTGTTTTTT; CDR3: CASSSRLGREKGELFF
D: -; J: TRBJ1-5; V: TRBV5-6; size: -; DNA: TGTGCCAGCAGCTTGGCCAGGGATCAGCCCCAGCATTTT; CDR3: CASSLARDQPQHF
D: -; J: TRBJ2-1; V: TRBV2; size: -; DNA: TGTGCCAGCAGTGTCTCCCACAGGCAGTTCTTC; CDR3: CASSVSHRQFF
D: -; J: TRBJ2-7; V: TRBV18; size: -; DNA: TGTGCCAGCTCACCCCGAAGGGGCTACGAGCAGTACTTC; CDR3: CASSPRRGYEQYF
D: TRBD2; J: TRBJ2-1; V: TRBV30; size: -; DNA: TGTGCCTGGAGTGGGGGAGGGTACAATGAGCAGTTCTTC; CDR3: CAWSGGGYNEQFF
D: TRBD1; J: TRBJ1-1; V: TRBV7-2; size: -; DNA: TGTGCCAGCAGCCTCGGGGACAGGGGGCGTCCGGGGACTGAAGCTTTCTTT; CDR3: CASSLGDRGRPGTEAFF
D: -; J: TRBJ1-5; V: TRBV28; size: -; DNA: TGTGCCAGCAGTTTAGGGGCGGGGGGACACCTCAATCAGCCCCAGCATTTT; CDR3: CASSLGAGGHLNQPQHF
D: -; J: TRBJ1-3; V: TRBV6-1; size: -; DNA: TGTGCCAGCAGTGAAGCATCGCGGCCTGGAAACACCATATATTTT; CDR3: CASSEASRPGNTIYF
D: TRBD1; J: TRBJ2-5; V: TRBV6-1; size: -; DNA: TGTGCCAGCGGGAAAAGACAGGGGCCCCAAGAGACCCAGTACTTC; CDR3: CASGKRQGPQETQYF
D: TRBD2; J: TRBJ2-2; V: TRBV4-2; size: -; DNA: TGTGCCAGCAGCCCCCGGGCAGCGGGAGGAATCGGGGAGCTGTTTTTT; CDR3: CASSPRAAGGIGELFF
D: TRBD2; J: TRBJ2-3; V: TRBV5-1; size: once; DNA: TGCGCCAGCAGCTTGAACCGCGGCGGACTAGCGGGAGGGGACACAGATACGCAGTATTTT; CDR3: CASSLNRGGLAGGDTDTQYF
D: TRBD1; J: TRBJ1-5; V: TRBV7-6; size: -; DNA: TGTGCCAGCAGCGAGGGACAAGGGGGCCGTAACAATCAGCCCCAGCATTTT; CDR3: CASSEGQGGRNNQPQHF
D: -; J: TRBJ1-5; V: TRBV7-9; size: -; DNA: TGTGCCAGCAGCTGGGAGGAGGGTCAGCCCCAGCATTTT; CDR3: CASSWEEGQPQHF
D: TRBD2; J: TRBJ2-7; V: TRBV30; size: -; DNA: TGTGCCTGGAGAACTAGCGGGAGTTACGAGCAGTACTTC; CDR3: CAWRTSGSYEQYF
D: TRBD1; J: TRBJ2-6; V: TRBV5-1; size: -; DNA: TGCGCCAGCAGCTTGGTCCCAGGGGGCTTCTCTGGGGCCAACGTCCTGACTTTC; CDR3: CASSLVPGGFSGANVLTF
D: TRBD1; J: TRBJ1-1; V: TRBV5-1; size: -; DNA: TGCGCCAGCAGCGGAGCGGACAGGGGGGGCACTGAAGCTTTCTTT; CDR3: CASSGADRGGTEAFF
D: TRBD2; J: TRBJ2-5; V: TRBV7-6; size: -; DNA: TGTGCCAGCAGCCCTGGACTAGCGGGGCCCCAAGAGACCCAGTACTTC; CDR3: CASSPGLAGPQETQYF
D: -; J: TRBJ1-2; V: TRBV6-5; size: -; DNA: TGTGCCAGCAGTCAAGGACAGTTTGGCTATGGCTACACCTTC; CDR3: CASSQGQFGYGYTF
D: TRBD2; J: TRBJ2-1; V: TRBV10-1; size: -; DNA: TGCGCCAGCAGTAGTCGGACTAGCGCTGCCTACAATGAGCAGTTCTTC; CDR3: CASSSRTSAAYNEQFF
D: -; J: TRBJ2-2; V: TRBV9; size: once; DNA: TGTGCCAGCAGTCATTCCGGGGGACTCAACACCGGGGAGCTGTTTTTT; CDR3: CASSHSGGLNTGELFF
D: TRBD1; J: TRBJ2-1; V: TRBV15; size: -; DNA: TGTGCCACCAGCAGAGACCTGACAGGGGGTCCGTATGAGCAGTTCTTC; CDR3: CATSRDLTGGPYEQFF
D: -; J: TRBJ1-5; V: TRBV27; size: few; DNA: TGTGCCAGCAGTTTACTCGAGCCGGGGAGCAATCAGCCCCAGCATTTT; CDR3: CASSLLEPGSNQPQHF
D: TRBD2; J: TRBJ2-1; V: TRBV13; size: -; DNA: TGTGCCAGCAGCTCCGGGACTAGCGGGAGAGAGAAGCAGTTCTTC; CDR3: CASSSGTSGREKQFF
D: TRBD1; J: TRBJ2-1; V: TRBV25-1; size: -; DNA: TGTGCCAGCAGTGAATACCGGGACAGGGAAAATGAGCAGTTCTTC; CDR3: CASSEYRDRENEQFF
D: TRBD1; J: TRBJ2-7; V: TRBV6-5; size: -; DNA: TGTGCCAGCAGCGAGGACAGGGGATTACTATACGAGCAGTACTTC; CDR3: CASSEDRGLLYEQYF
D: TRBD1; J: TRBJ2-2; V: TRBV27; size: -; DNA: TGTGCCAGCAGTCCGGGACAGCGTAGTGGATCCGGGGAGCTGTTTTTT; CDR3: CASSPGQRSGSGELFF
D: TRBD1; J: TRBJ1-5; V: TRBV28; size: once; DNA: TGTGCCACCCGAGGGTGGACAGGGGCTAATCAGCCCCAGCATTTT; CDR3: CATRGWTGANQPQHF
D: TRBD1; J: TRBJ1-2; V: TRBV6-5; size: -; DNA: TGTGCCAGCAGTGGGACAGGGGGCTATGGCTACACCTTC; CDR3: CASSGTGGYGYTF
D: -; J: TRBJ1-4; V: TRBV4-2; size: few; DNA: TGTGCCAGCAGCCAGGATATGACGGCGTTCGGCGGAAAACTGTTTTTT; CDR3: CASSQDMTAFGGKLFF
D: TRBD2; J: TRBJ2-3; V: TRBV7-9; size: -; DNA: TGTGCCAGCAGCTTATCACGGACTAGCGGGAGGGCCACCCCAGATACGCAGTATTTT; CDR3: CASSLSRTSGRATPDTQYF
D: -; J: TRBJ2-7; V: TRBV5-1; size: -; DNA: TGCGCCAGCAGCTTGGAGGCCGGGTTGGGCTACGAGCAGTACTTC; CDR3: CASSLEAGLGYEQYF
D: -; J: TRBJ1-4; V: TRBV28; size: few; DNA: TGTGCCAGCCTCCGGAGTGGGAATGAAAAACTGTTTTTT; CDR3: CASLRSGNEKLFF
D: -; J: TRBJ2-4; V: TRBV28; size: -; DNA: TGTGCCAGCAGCCCTCCGGGGAACATTCAGTACTTC; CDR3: CASSPPGNIQYF
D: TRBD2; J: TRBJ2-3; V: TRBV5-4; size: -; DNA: TGTGCCAGCAGCTTGAGGGGACTAGCGGGCTCCCGCACAGATACGCAGTATTTT; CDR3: CASSLRGLAGSRTDTQYF
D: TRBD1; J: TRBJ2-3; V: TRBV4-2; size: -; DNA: TGTGCCAGCAGCCACGGGGGACAGGGTTCGCGGGATACGCAGTATTTT; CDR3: CASSHGGQGSRDTQYF
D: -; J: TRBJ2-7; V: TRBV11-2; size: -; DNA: TGTGCCAGCAGCTTAGACAGCTACGAGCAGTACTTC; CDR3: CASSLDSYEQYF
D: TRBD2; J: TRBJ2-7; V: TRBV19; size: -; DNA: TGTGCCAGTACTACTAGCGGGAATGTCGGCGAGCAGTACTTC; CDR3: CASTTSGNVGEQYF
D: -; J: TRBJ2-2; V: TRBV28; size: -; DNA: TGTGCCAGCAGTTTGTCAACGGGGACCGGGGAGCTGTTTTTT; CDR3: CASSLSTGTGELFF
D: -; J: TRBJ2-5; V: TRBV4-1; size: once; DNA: TGCGCCAGCAGCCAAGGTCGCCAAGAGACCCAGTACTTC; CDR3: CASSQGRQETQYF
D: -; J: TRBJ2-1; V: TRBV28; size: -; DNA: TGTGCCAGCAGTCGGAGACTCTCCTACAATGAGCAGTTCTTC; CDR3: CASSRRLSYNEQFF